One and the same sample provided the 11 T cell receptor beta chains below, sequenced in a study of T cell changes during pregnancy in multiple sclerosis. Clones were sequenced by immunoSEQ multiplex PCR, and TCRdb holds only the in-frame ones, with some missing. The data show 85,000 to 110,000 clones, almost 95% seen once. The input for sequencing was peripheral blood, taken after pregnancy. The receptors were gathered from a female donor with multiple sclerosis, enrolled in a pregnancy study.

The chain links TRBV10-3 to TRBJ1-2; D ambiguous. The CDR3 totals 12 residues. With 2 bases removed from V and 4 bases from J, the gap between germline ends came to 5 bases. In germline, CDR1 is ENHRY, CDR2 SYGVKD. This chain's CDR3 is CAISETVYGYTF. The CDR3 coding sequence is TGTGCCATCAGTGAGACGGTCTATGGCTACACCTTC.

This rearrangement joins TRBV4-2 to TRBJ1-1; no definite D call. CDR3 length: 14 amino acids. The V and J ends lost 6 bases and 0 bases respectively, with 11 bases between them. The germline V gene encodes CDR1 LGHNA and CDR2 YNFKEQ. CDR3 region: CASRRYLMNTEAFF. CDR3 nucleotides: TGTGCCAGCAGGCGCTACCTCATGAACACTGAAGCTTTCTTT.

The chain joins TRBV27 to TRBJ1-1, with D perhaps matching TRBD1 (6 bases). In germline, CDR1 is MNHEY, CDR2 SMNVEV (reference sequence). CDR3 size: 15 residues. Between the trimmed V and J ends, which lost 0 bases and 2 bases, there was a span of 10 bases. The CDR3 loop is CASSLSSDSNTEAFF. The CDR3 nucleotides read TGTGCCAGCAGTTTATCGTCGGACAGCAACACTGAAGCTTTCTTT.

The chain has TRBV20-1 and TRBJ1-6; D is perhaps TRBD1 (6 bases). The V end lost 4 bases, the J end lost 18 bases, and 16 bases lay between the germline ends. In germline, CDR1 is DFQATT, CDR2 SNEGSKA (reference sequence). The CDR3 consists of 11 residues. As DNA, the CDR3 is TGCAGTGCTATGACAGGATCTACTCCCCACTTT. It specifies CSAMTGSTPHF.

The rearrangement uses TRBV4-1 and TRBJ1-4, with TRBD1 matching over 10 bases. J gave up 7 bases and V 7 bases, and 3 bases lay outside the gene matches. Germline lookup yields CDR1 MGHRA and CDR2 YSYEKL. This CDR3 region has 13 residues. In DNA, the CDR3 is TGCGCCAGCAAGGACAGGGGGAGTGAAAAACTGTTTTTT. Amino acid sequence: CASKDRGSEKLFF.

The rearrangement links TRBV6-1 to TRBJ2-5; 10 nucleotides match TRBD2. J lost 5 bases, V lost 5 bases, and 8 bases had no gene match. The CDR3 has 15 amino acids. Germline loops: CDR1 MNHNS, CDR2 SASEGT. The CDR3 DNA reads TGTGCCAGCAGTTCTAGCGGGAGACTGTGGGAGACCCAGTACTTC. Amino acids: CASSSSGRLWETQYF.

The J gene is TRBJ2-1, the V gene TRBV7-2; 10 nucleotides match TRBD2. The CDR3 is 18 residues long. V trimming: 4 bases; J trimming: 7 bases; junction bases outside the gene matches: 16. Germline V gene lookup returns CDR1 SGHTA and CDR2 FQGNSA. CDR3 DNA sequence: TGTGCCAGCAGCTCGAGGCCAGGGCTAGCGGGGGAAAGGAATGAGCAGTTCTTC. Translating gives CASSSRPGLAGERNEQFF.

The gene calls are TRBV7-6 and TRBJ1-1; 7 bases line up with TRBD1. This CDR3 has 16 residues. Germline V gives CDR1 SGHVS, CDR2 FNYEAQ. The V and J ends lost 5 bases and 6 bases, in that order; junction bases with no gene match: 15. CDR3 sequence: CASSTTPGQLVSEAFF. CDR3 nucleotide sequence: TGTGCCAGCAGCACGACCCCGGGACAGCTAGTCTCTGAAGCTTTCTTT.

The chain carries TRBV7-8 and TRBJ2-5, with 8 bases aligning to TRBD1. V trimming: 5 bases; J trimming: 9 bases; junction bases outside the gene matches: 8. CDR3 length equals 13 residues. CDR1 is SGHVS and CDR2 is FQNEAQ in the germline V gene. Here the CDR3 reads CASSKDRDPAQYF. In DNA form, the CDR3 reads TGTGCCAGCAGCAAGGACAGGGATCCGGCCCAGTACTTC.

The chain recombines TRBV4-1 with TRBJ1-5; the D is unclear. In germline, CDR1 is MGHRA, CDR2 YSYEKL. Trimming pared 0 bases from V and 2 bases from J, leaving 11 bases between. This CDR3 region has 16 residues. CDR3 in DNA: TGCGCCAGCAGCCAAGAGTCCCCTCTCGGCAATCAGCCCCAGCATTTT. Translated, it gives CASSQESPLGNQPQHF.

V gene TRBV5-1 combines with J gene TRBJ1-3; TRBD1 matches 7 bases. The CDR3 covers 16 residues. Germline CDR1 is SGHRS and CDR2 is YFSETQ. Trimming removed 3 bases from V and 1 base from J; junction bases left unmatched: 7. The CDR3 spells CASSYTGDRSGNTIYF. CDR3 bases: TGCGCCAGCAGCTATACAGGGGATCGGTCTGGAAACACCATATATTTT. The whole variable domain, filled in from reference TRBV5-1 and TRBJ1-3, reads KAGVTQTPRYLIKTRGQQVTLSCSPISGHRSVSWYQQTPGQGLQFLFEYFSETQRNKGNFPGRFSGRQFSNSRSEMNVSTLELGDSALYLCASSYTGDRSGNTIYFGEGSWLTVV.